This T cell receptor (beta chain) is from a study of Graves' ophthalmopathy and Graves' hyperthyroidism. Study-wide context: There was a collection of peripheral blood at initial diagnosis, before any treatment.

Comments on this clonotype: A much larger clone sits a single nucleotide away, making a read error possible.

Amplification of TCR beta CDR3 regions used RNA transcripts. HTBI primers were used in a first-round RT-PCR, which preceded a second-round multiplex PCR. TCRdb reprocessed the multiplex PCR reads with MiXCR, giving one entry per CDR3 protein. The table includes around 600,000 distinct CDR3 sequences, about 38% detected once. This CDR3 contains 15 residues. The germline CDR1 and CDR2 sequences are DFQATT and SNEGSKA (reference sequence). V trimming: 3 bases; J trimming: 6 bases; junction bases outside the gene matches: 8. Disease in donors with ophthalmopathy had moderate-to-severe activity, CAS ≥3, NOSPECS ≥4 and under 3 months' duration. Orbital computed tomography, thyroid ultrasound, TRAb, serum thyroxine and clinical symptoms formed the basis of diagnosis.

Sequencing was performed on peripheral blood. This TCR came from an adult man with Graves' ophthalmopathy. V is TRBV20-1 and J is TRBJ1-2; 12 positions match TRBD1. The CDR3 sequence is CSASASGTGGHGYTF. The CDR3 DNA sequence: TGCAGTGCTAGTGCCTCCGGGACAGGGGGCCATGGCTACACCTTC.